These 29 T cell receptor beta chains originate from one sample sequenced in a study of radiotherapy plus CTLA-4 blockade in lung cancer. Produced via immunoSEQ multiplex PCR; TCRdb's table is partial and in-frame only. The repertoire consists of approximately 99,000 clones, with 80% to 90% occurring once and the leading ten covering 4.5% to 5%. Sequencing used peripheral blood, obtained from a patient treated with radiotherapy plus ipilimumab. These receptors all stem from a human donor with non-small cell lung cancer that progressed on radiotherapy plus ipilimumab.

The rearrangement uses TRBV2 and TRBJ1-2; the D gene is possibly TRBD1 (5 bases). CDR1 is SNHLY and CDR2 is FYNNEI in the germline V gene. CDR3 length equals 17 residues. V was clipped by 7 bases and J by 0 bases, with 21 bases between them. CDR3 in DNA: TGTGCCAGCACCCGCGGGACGAAGCACCAAGCTAACTATGGCTACACCTTC. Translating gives CASTRGTKHQANYGYTF.

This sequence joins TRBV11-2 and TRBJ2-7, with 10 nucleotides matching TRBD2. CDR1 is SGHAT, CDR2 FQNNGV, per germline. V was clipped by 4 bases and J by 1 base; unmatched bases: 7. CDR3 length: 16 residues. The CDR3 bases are TGTGCCAGCAGCTCACTAGCGGGGAGTATGTCCTACGAGCAGTACTTC. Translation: CASSSLAGSMSYEQYF.

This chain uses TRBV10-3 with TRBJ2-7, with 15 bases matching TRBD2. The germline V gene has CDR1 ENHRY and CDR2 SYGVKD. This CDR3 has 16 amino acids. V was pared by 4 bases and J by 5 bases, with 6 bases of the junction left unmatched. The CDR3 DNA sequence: TGTGCCATCAGTGGTGGACTAGCGGGAGGGCCCGACGAGCAGTACTTC. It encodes CAISGGLAGGPDEQYF.

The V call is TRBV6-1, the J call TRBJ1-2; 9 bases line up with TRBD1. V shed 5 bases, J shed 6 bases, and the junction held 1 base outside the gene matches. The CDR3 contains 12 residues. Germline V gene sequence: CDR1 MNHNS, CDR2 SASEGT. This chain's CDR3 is CASSRDRDGYTF. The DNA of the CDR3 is TGTGCCAGCAGTCGGGACAGGGATGGCTACACCTTC.

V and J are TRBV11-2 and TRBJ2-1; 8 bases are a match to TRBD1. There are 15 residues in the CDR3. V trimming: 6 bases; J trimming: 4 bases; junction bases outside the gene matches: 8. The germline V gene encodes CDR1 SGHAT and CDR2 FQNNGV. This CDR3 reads CASRNGQGLYNEQFF. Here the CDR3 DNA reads TGTGCCAGCAGAAACGGACAGGGACTTTACAATGAGCAGTTCTTC.

The CDR3, as DNA: TGTGCCAGCTCACCTGGCGGGAGGCCCTCTGGCACAGATACGCAGTATTTT. It yields the protein CASSPGGRPSGTDTQYF. The chain has TRBV18 and TRBJ2-3; the match to TRBD2 covers 8 bases. The CDR3 is 17 amino acids. Per the germline V gene, CDR1 is KGHSH and CDR2 is LQKENI. The V segment lost 3 bases and the J segment 1 base; nucleotides outside the gene matches: 9.

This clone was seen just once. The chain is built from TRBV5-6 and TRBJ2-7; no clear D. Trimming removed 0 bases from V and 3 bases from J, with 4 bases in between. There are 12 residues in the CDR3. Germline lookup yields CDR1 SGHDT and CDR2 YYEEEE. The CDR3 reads CASSLANYEQYF. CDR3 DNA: TGTGCCAGCAGCTTGGCCAACTACGAGCAGTACTTC.

CDR3 bases: TGTGCCAGCAGCTTGGGAGGAGACCGCCAGCATTTT. Protein sequence: CASSLGGDRQHF. The chain employs TRBV5-6 and TRBJ1-5; no reliable D call. Trimming took 0 bases from V and 12 from J, leaving 10 bases between them. The CDR3 is made up of 12 amino acids. Germline V gives CDR1 SGHDT, CDR2 YYEEEE.

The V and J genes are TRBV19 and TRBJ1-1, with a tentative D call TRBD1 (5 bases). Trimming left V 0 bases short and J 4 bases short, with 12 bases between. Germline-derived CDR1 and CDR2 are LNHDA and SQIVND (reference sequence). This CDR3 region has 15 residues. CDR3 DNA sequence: TGTGCCAGTAGTATAGATGGGGGGGTACGCACTGAAGCTTTCTTT. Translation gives CASSIDGGVRTEAFF. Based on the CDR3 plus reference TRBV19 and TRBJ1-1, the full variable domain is DGGITQSPKYLFRKEGQNVTLSCEQNLNHDAMYWYRQDPGQGLRLIYYSQIVNDFQKGDIAEGYSVSREKKESFPLTVTSAQKNPTAFYLCASSIDGGVRTEAFFGQGTRLTVV.

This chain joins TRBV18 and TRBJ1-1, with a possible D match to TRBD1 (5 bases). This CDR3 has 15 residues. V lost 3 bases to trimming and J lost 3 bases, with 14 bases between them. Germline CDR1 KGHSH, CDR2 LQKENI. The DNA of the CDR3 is TGTGCCAGCTCACCTTCCGGCAGGGAGGACACTGAAGCTTTCTTT. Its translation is CASSPSGREDTEAFF.

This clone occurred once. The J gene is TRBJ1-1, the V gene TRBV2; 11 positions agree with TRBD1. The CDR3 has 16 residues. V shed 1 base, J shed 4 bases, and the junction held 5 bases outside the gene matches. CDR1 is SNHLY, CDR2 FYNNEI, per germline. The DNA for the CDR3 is TGTGCCAGCAGTGAAGTGATTGGGACAGGGGGCACTGAAGCTTTCTTT. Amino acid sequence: CASSEVIGTGGTEAFF.

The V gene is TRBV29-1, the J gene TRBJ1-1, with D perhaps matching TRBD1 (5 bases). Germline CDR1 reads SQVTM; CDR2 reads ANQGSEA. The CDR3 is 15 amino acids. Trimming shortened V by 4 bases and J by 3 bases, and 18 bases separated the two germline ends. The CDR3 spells CSVVLWGVKHTEAFF. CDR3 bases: TGCAGCGTTGTTCTCTGGGGGGTCAAACACACTGAAGCTTTCTTT.

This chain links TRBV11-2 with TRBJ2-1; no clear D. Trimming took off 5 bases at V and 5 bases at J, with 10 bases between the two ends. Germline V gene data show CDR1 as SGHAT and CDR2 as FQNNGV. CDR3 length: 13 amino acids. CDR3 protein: CASSARPDNEQFF. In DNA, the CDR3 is TGTGCCAGCAGCGCAAGACCAGACAATGAGCAGTTCTTC.

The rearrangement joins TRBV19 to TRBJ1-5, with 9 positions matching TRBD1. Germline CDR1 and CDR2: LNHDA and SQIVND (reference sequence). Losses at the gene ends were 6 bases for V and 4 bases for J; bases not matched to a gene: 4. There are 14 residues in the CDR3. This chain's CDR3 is CASRGTGMNQPQHF. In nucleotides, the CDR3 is TGTGCCAGTAGGGGGACAGGGATGAATCAGCCCCAGCATTTT.

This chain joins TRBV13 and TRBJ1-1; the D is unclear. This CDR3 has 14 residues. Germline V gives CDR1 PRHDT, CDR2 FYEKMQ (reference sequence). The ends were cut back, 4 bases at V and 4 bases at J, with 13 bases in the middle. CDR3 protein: CASSSPVSSTEAFF. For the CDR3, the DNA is TGTGCCAGCAGCTCCCCGGTTTCGAGCACTGAAGCTTTCTTT.

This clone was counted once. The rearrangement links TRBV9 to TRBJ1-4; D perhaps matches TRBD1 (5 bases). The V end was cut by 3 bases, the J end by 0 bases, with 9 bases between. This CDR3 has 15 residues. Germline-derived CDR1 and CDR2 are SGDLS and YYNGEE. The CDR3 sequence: CASSAGGSTNEKLFF. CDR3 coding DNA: TGTGCCAGCAGCGCGGGGGGTTCAACTAATGAAAAACTGTTTTTT.

In DNA, the CDR3 is TGCGCCAGCAGCCAAGCCGGGTGGTTAGCGGGAGTGGAGACCCAGTACTTC. Protein product: CASSQAGWLAGVETQYF. V and J are TRBV4-1 and TRBJ2-5, with 9 positions matching TRBD2. Per the germline V gene, CDR1 is MGHRA and CDR2 is YSYEKL. V dropped 1 base and J dropped 5; count of bases not matched to a gene: 11. CDR3 size: 17 residues.

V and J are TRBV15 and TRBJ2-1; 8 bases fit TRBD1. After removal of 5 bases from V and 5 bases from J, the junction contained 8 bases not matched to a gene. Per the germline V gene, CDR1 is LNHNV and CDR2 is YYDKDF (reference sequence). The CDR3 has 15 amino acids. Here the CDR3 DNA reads TGTGCCACCAGCGGTAGACAGGGGTCCGACAATGAGCAGTTCTTC. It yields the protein CATSGRQGSDNEQFF. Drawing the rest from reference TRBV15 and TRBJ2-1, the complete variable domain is DAMVIQNPRYQVTQFGKPVTLSCSQTLNHNVMYWYQQKSSQAPKLLFHYYDKDFNNEADTPDNFQSRRPNTSFCFLDIRSPGLGDTAMYLCATSGRQGSDNEQFFGPGTRLTVL.

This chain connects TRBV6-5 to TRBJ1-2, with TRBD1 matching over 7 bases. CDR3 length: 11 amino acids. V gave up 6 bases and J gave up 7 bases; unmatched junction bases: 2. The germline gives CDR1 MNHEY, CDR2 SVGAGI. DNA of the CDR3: TGTGCCAGCAGGCAGGGGGGTGGCTACACCTTC. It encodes CASRQGGGYTF.

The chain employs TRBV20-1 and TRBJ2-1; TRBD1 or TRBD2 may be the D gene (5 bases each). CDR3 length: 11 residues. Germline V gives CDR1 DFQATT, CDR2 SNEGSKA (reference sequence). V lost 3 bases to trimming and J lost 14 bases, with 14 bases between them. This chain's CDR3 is CSARVGVGEFF. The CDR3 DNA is TGCAGTGCTAGGGTAGGGGTCGGGGAGTTCTTC.

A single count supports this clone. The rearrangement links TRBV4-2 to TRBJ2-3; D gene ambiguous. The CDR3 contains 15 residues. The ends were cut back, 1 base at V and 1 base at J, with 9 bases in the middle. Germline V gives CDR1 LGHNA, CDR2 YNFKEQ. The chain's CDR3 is CASSQGLGGTDTQYF. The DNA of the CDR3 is TGTGCCAGCAGCCAAGGCCTAGGCGGCACAGATACGCAGTATTTT.

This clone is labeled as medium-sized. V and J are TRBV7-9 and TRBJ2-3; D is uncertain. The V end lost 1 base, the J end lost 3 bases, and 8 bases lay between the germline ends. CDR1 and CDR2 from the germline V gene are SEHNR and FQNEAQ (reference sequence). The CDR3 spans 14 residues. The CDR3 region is CASSLDLRTDTQYF. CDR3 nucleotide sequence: TGTGCCAGCAGCTTAGATCTGAGAACAGATACGCAGTATTTT.

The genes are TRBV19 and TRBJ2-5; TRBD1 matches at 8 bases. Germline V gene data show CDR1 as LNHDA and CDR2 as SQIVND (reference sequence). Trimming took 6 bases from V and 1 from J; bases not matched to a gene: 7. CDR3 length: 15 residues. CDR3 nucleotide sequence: TGTGCCAGTAGCCCAGGGGGCATCTTCCAAGAGACCCAGTACTTC. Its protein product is CASSPGGIFQETQYF.

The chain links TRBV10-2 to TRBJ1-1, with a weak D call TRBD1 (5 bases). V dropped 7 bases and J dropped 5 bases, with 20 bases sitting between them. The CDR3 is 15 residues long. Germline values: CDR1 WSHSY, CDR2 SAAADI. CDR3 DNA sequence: TGCGCCAGCACTGCCGGGACCCGCCGGGGAACTGAAGCTTTCTTT. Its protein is CASTAGTRRGTEAFF.

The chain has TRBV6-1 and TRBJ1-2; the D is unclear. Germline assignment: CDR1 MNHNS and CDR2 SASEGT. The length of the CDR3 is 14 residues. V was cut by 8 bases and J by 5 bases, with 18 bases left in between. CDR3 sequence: CASGAASEKYGYTF. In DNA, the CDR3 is TGTGCCAGCGGCGCAGCCTCAGAGAAATATGGCTACACCTTC.

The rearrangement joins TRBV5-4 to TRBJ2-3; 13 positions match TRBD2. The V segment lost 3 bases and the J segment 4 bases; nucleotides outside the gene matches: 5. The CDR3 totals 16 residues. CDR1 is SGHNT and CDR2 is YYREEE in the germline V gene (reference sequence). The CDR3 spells CASSSPGLAGSDTQYF. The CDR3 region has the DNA TGTGCCAGCAGCTCGCCGGGACTAGCGGGGTCAGATACGCAGTATTTT.

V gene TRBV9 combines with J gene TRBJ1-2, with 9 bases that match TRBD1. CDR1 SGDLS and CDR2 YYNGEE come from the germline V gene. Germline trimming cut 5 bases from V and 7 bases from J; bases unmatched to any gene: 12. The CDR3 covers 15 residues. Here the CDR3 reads CASSPLPGQGGGYTF. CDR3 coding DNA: TGTGCCAGCAGTCCGTTACCGGGACAGGGCGGTGGCTACACCTTC.

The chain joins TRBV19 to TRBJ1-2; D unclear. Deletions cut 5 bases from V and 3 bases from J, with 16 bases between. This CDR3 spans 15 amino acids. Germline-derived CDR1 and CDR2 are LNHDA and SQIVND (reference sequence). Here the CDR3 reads CASSAPPDGHYGYTF. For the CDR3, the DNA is TGTGCCAGTAGTGCCCCCCCCGACGGACACTATGGCTACACCTTC. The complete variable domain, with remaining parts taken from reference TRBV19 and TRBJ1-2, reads DGGITQSPKYLFRKEGQNVTLSCEQNLNHDAMYWYRQDPGQGLRLIYYSQIVNDFQKGDIAEGYSVSREKKESFPLTVTSAQKNPTAFYLCASSAPPDGHYGYTFGSGTRLTVV.

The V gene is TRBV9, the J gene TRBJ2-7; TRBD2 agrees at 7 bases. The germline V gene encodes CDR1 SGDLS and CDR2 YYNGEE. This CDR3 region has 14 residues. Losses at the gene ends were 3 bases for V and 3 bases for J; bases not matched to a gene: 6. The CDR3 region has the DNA TGTGCCAGCAGCGCAAGGCCTAGCGGCTACGAGCAGTACTTC. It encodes CASSARPSGYEQYF.